A selection of T cell receptor beta chains follows, all from one sample in a study of cytomegalovirus exposure and HLA in healthy donors. Here immunoSEQ multiplex PCR was the method, and the copy in TCRdb shows in-frame clones only, minus some. The data show under 130,000 clones, with roughly four fifths seen just once and roughly 1.2% held by the top ten. Sequencing was done on a sample of PBMCs. Receptor source: a man aged 40-49 years in good health and CMV-seronegative. Each CDR3 is given with its conserved first and last residue. A D gene is named only where the DNA matches it firmly. Some rows have no size entry. The others give once, few or many, or a class for an expanded clone.

>TRBD2|TRBV6-5|.|TRBJ2-1
CASSSGSSYNEQFF
TGTGCCAGCAGTAGCGGGAGCTCCTACAATGAGCAGTTCTTC
>.|TRBV28|.|TRBJ2-7
CASSPPEGGEQYF
TGTGCCAGCAGTCCACCTGAGGGGGGGGAGCAGTACTTC
>.|TRBV5-8|.|TRBJ1-2
CASSRKGLDGDYGYTF
TGTGCCAGCAGTCGAAAGGGTCTGGACGGGGACTATGGCTACACCTTC
>TRBD1|TRBV5-6|.|TRBJ2-5
CASSRHMTGGWETQYF
TGTGCCAGCAGCCGACATATGACAGGGGGCTGGGAGACCCAGTACTTC
>TRBD1|TRBV29-1|.|TRBJ2-7
CSVAGRTGYNEQYF
TGCAGCGTTGCCGGACGGACAGGGTACAACGAGCAGTACTTC
>TRBD1|TRBV5-5|.|TRBJ2-3
CASSLGPTGSGDTQYF
TGTGCCAGCAGCTTGGGGCCGACAGGGAGTGGGGATACGCAGTATTTT
>TRBD1|TRBV30|few|TRBJ1-3
CAWRQGGSGNTIYF
TGTGCCTGGAGACAGGGGGGCTCTGGAAACACCATATATTTT
>TRBD1|TRBV4-1|.|TRBJ1-5
CASSHSTGTVGSNQPQHF
TGCGCCAGCAGCCACTCGACAGGGACCGTGGGTAGCAATCAGCCCCAGCATTTT
>TRBD1|TRBV18|.|TRBJ1-6
CASSFGTGKNSPLHF
TGTGCCAGCTCCTTTGGGACAGGGAAAAATTCACCCCTCCACTTT
>TRBD2|TRBV7-9|.|TRBJ2-5
CASSPGLAWETQYF
TGTGCCAGCAGCCCGGGACTAGCGTGGGAGACCCAGTACTTC
>TRBD1|TRBV6-7|once|TRBJ1-1
CASSERVRDRGTEAFF
TGTGCCAGCAGTGAGCGGGTTAGGGACAGGGGCACTGAAGCTTTCTTT
>.|TRBV21-1|.|TRBJ2-1
CASSKTSFSGEQFF
TGTGCCAGCAGCAAGACTAGTTTCTCCGGTGAGCAGTTCTTC
>.|TRBV29-1|.|TRBJ1-1
CSARHGGDAFF
TGCAGCGCCCGCCACGGAGGGGATGCTTTCTTT
>TRBD2|TRBV6-1|.|TRBJ2-1
CASSLPRTSYNEQFF
TGTGCCAGCAGTTTACCCCGGACTAGTTACAATGAGCAGTTCTTC
>.|TRBV14|.|TRBJ1-1
CASSRLGGTEAFF
TGTGCCAGCAGTAGGTTGGGGGGCACTGAAGCTTTCTTT
>.|TRBV5-1|few|TRBJ1-3
CATLRTASPGNTIYF
TGCGCCACCCTAAGGACTGCCTCTCCTGGAAACACCATATATTTT
>.|TRBV28|once|TRBJ2-7
CASSLEGYEQYF
TGTGCCAGCAGTTTAGAGGGCTACGAGCAGTACTTC
>.|TRBV15|.|TRBJ2-5
CATSPETQYF
TGTGCCACCAGCCCGGAGACCCAGTACTTC
>TRBD1|TRBV18|.|TRBJ1-5
CASSLSPDRGHSNQPQHF
TGTGCCAGCTCCCTATCGCCCGACAGGGGGCATAGCAATCAGCCCCAGCATTTT
>.|TRBV6-6|.|TRBJ2-3
CASSYPLGVTDTQYF
TGTGCCAGCAGTTACCCCCTCGGGGTCACAGATACGCAGTATTTT